This record concerns one TCR beta chain sequence. This sample was included in a study of blood T cells in healthy people across ages. Trimming left V 2 bases short and J 7 bases short, with 18 bases between. This CDR3 spans 15 amino acids. Germline CDR1 ENHRY, CDR2 SYGVKD. With a J-beta primer mix and a sample-barcoded 5' primer, a second PCR ran about 7 to 12 cycles. TCRdb ran MiXCR on the 5' RACE reads and lists one entry per CDR3 protein. The sample gives approximately 800,000 distinct CDR3 sequences, 53% of which show up once; approximately 40% is in the top ten. Each donor was a healthy Caucasian individual from Russia, aged about 6 to 90. Each sample had at least 7 million PBMCs isolated.

What was sequenced was blood. This clonotype was sampled from a man at least 80 years old in good health. The rearrangement uses TRBV10-3 and TRBJ2-7; D is possibly TRBD1 (5 bases). In DNA form, the CDR3 reads TGTGCCATCAGTGAGGGCAGGGAAGATTACAATGAGCAGTACTTC. Its translation is CAISEGREDYNEQYF.